This is a list of T cell receptor beta chains from one sample in a study of blood T cell repertoires in COVID-19. The data were produced by immunoSEQ multiplex PCR, yet TCRdb's version contains in-frame clones alone and is incomplete. The sample yields roughly 220,000 clones, roughly nine tenths seen once. The sequenced sample consisted of peripheral blood. The receptor set was obtained from a woman aged 45-65 years with COVID-19, enrolled during active disease. The CDR3 runs from the conserved cysteine through the conserved F or W. A D gene is named only where the DNA matches it firmly. A row's size may be missing; if present it is once, few, many or a size class.

v_call,j_call,clone_size,d_call,cdr3_nt,cdr3_aa
TRBV5-1,TRBJ1-6,-,-,TGCGCCAGCAGCTTGAATCAGGTTTCGGCCCTCCACTTT,CASSLNQVSALHF
TRBV19,TRBJ1-4,-,-,TGTGCCAGTAGAAGGGGCCTGGAAACTAATGAAAAACTGTTTTTT,CASRRGLETNEKLFF
TRBV11-2,TRBJ1-1,-,-,TGTGCCAGCAGCTTAGTGCGCCCGGGGACAATGAACACTGAAGCTTTCTTT,CASSLVRPGTMNTEAFF
TRBV29-1,TRBJ2-3,-,-,TGCAGCGTTGCCTTCGGGGCAGATACGCAGTATTTT,CSVAFGADTQYF
TRBV6-1,TRBJ2-1,-,-,TGTGCCAGCAGTGAGGTAGGAGGGAATGAGCAGTTCTTC,CASSEVGGNEQFF
TRBV2,TRBJ2-2,-,-,TGTGCCAGCAGTGAAGCTGAGGTCGGGGAGCTGTTTTTT,CASSEAEVGELFF
TRBV18,TRBJ2-2,-,-,TGTGCCAGCTCACCGAGAACAGGGCGCACCGGGGAGCTGTTTTTT,CASSPRTGRTGELFF
TRBV6-5,TRBJ1-1,-,TRBD1,TGTGCCAGCAGTATTACAGGGGAAAACACTGAAGCTTTCTTT,CASSITGENTEAFF
TRBV7-2,TRBJ2-2,-,TRBD2,TGTGCCAGCAGCCTTAGCGGGGGGGCCGTCAACGGGGAGCTGTTTTTT,CASSLSGGAVNGELFF
TRBV29-1,TRBJ1-2,-,-,TGCAGCGTTGAGAACCCGAGAGCCAGGGAGGATACCTTC,CSVENPRAREDTF
TRBV9,TRBJ1-1,once,-,TGTGCCAGCAGCCCAGAAGGGGCGAGGAGCACTGAAGCTTTCTTT,CASSPEGARSTEAFF
TRBV6-2/TRBV6-3,TRBJ2-2,-,-,TGTGCCAGCAGTGGACAGACGAACACCGGGGAGCTGTTTTTT,CASSGQTNTGELFF
TRBV6-6,TRBJ1-2,-,TRBD1,TGTGCCAGCAGGACGAGGACAGGACATGGCTACACCTTC,CASRTRTGHGYTF
TRBV13,TRBJ2-7,-,-,TGTGCCAGCAGCCCGCTAGGCCCCTACGAGCAGTACTTC,CASSPLGPYEQYF
TRBV6-1,TRBJ2-3,-,TRBD1,TGTGCCAGCAGTGAAGCTCGACAGGGGGGCACAGATACGCAGTATTTT,CASSEARQGGTDTQYF
TRBV12-3/TRBV12-4,TRBJ1-2,-,-,TGTGCCAGCAGTGCGAGGGGGGGCTACACCTTC,CASSARGGYTF
TRBV18,TRBJ2-1,-,-,TGTGCCAGCTCATCACGGGACGGGACAAACACCAATGAGCAGTTCTTC,CASSSRDGTNTNEQFF
TRBV5-4,TRBJ1-4,few,TRBD1,TGTGCCAGCAGCTCCAAGGCGGGACAGACATACGAAAAACTGTTTTTT,CASSSKAGQTYEKLFF
TRBV11-3,TRBJ2-1,few,TRBD1,TGTGCCAGCAGCCCCCGACAGGGGAACAATGAGCAGTTCTTC,CASSPRQGNNEQFF
TRBV5-1,TRBJ1-2,-,TRBD1,TGCGCCAGCAGCCCCGGGCCTTACAGGGGGTCCTCTAACTATGGCTACACCTTC,CASSPGPYRGSSNYGYTF
TRBV7-2,TRBJ2-2,-,TRBD1,TGTGCCAGCAGCTGGGGACAGGGGGGGACCGGGGAGCTGTTTTTT,CASSWGQGGTGELFF
TRBV6-6,TRBJ2-3,-,-,TGTGCCAGCAGTACCTCGGACAGAGACGGCACAGATACGCAGTATTTT,CASSTSDRDGTDTQYF
TRBV11-2,TRBJ2-5,-,-,TGTGCCAGCAGCTTAGTTCTAGCACAAGAGACCCAGTACTTC,CASSLVLAQETQYF
TRBV20-1,TRBJ1-4,-,-,TGCAGTGCTAGAGACAGGGAGGTGTTTTTT,CSARDREVFF
TRBV10-3,TRBJ1-1,-,-,TGTGCCATCAGTGCAGGGATGCGCGGCACTGAAGCTTTCTTT,CAISAGMRGTEAFF
TRBV2,TRBJ1-1,once,-,TGTGCCACCCCCGCATTGCGGGGGGCGCGGGTGAACACTGAAGCTTTCTTT,CATPALRGARVNTEAFF
TRBV4-1,TRBJ1-6,-,-,TGCGCCAGCAGCCAAGAAGGTCCGGTAGCCTCACCCCTCCACTTT,CASSQEGPVASPLHF
TRBV6-2/TRBV6-3,TRBJ2-2,-,-,TGTGCCAGCAGCCTTGCCCTCTGGAGCCTGAACACCGGGGAGCTGTTTTTT,CASSLALWSLNTGELFF
TRBV19,TRBJ2-1,-,-,TGTGCCAGTAGTATAGATCGGGGGGCTGAGCAGTTCTTC,CASSIDRGAEQFF
TRBV6-1,TRBJ1-2,-,-,TGTGCCAGCAGTGAAAGTCGGGTTCCCGGTGGCTACACCTTC,CASSESRVPGGYTF
TRBV6-6,TRBJ1-1,few,TRBD1,TGTGCCAGCAGACAGGGGGACACTGAAGCTTTCTTT,CASRQGDTEAFF
TRBV3-1/TRBV3-2,TRBJ2-5,few,TRBD2,TGTGCCAGCCTCCTTAGCGGGGGGGCCAGAGAGACCCAGTACTTC,CASLLSGGARETQYF
TRBV7-3,TRBJ2-1,-,TRBD2,TGTGCCAGCAGCTCAAGGACTAGAGGAGCCTACAATGAGCAGTTCTTC,CASSSRTRGAYNEQFF
TRBV2,TRBJ2-7,-,TRBD1,TGTGCCAGCAGTCAAGAGAGGGGACAGGGGCTCGGGTCCTACGAGCAGTACTTC,CASSQERGQGLGSYEQYF
TRBV3-1/TRBV3-2,TRBJ2-5,-,TRBD2,TGTGCCAGTGGACTAGCCGAAGAGACCCAGTACTTC,CASGLAEETQYF
TRBV3-1/TRBV3-2,TRBJ2-1,-,TRBD2,TGTGCCAGCAGCCAAGATAGGGGACTACCGTTGTTCTTC,CASSQDRGLPLFF
TRBV5-1,TRBJ2-7,-,-,TGCGCCAGCAGCTTGGGTGAGGGTTACGAGCAGTACTTC,CASSLGEGYEQYF
TRBV3-1/TRBV3-2,TRBJ2-6,-,-,TGTGCCAGCAGCCCCTTTCATCCAGGGGAGCCTGGGGCCAACGTCCTGACTTTC,CASSPFHPGEPGANVLTF
TRBV6-5,TRBJ1-3,-,TRBD1,TGTGCCAGCGATGGCCAGGGGGCGAGGGGAAACACCATATATTTT,CASDGQGARGNTIYF
TRBV5-8,TRBJ1-1,-,TRBD1,TGTGCCAGCAGCTTCACAGGGGGCGGGAGTGAAGCTTTCTTT,CASSFTGGGSEAFF
TRBV2,TRBJ2-3,once,TRBD2,TGTGCCAGCAGATATCTAGCGGGGTTCACAGATACGCAGTATTTT,CASRYLAGFTDTQYF
TRBV3-1/TRBV3-2,TRBJ1-5,-,-,TGTGCCAGCAGCCAAGTTAGGGGGAATCAGCCCCAGCATTTT,CASSQVRGNQPQHF
TRBV15,TRBJ1-5,few,TRBD1,TGTGCCACCAGCAGAGTGGGACAGCCTAATCAGCCCCAGCATTTT,CATSRVGQPNQPQHF
TRBV28,TRBJ1-5,-,-,TGTGCCAGCAGTCGGGCAGGGAAACAGCCCCAGCATTTT,CASSRAGKQPQHF
TRBV5-8,TRBJ1-4,many,-,TGTGCCAGCAGTTCCCGACAGGTAGAGGAAAAACTGTTTTTT,CASSSRQVEEKLFF
TRBV5-1,TRBJ1-2,-,TRBD1,TGCGCCAGCAGCCCCAAGTCCGGACAGGGGTATGGCTACACCTTC,CASSPKSGQGYGYTF
TRBV27,TRBJ1-2,-,TRBD1,TGTGCCAGCAGTCGACAGGGGCCCTATGGCTACACCTTC,CASSRQGPYGYTF
TRBV6-5,TRBJ2-5,-,-,TGTGCCAGCAGTTACCCGCAGGTCCTCCAAGAGACCCAGTACTTC,CASSYPQVLQETQYF
TRBV12-3/TRBV12-4,TRBJ1-2,-,-,TGTGCCAGCAGTCTCGGGGTTCACTATGGCTACACCTTC,CASSLGVHYGYTF
TRBV2,TRBJ2-6,-,TRBD1,TGTGCCAGCAGAACAGGGGTTGGGGCCAACGTCCTGACTTTC,CASRTGVGANVLTF
TRBV29-1,TRBJ1-2,-,-,TGCAGCGTCAGGGCTGGCTATGGCTACACCTTC,CSVRAGYGYTF